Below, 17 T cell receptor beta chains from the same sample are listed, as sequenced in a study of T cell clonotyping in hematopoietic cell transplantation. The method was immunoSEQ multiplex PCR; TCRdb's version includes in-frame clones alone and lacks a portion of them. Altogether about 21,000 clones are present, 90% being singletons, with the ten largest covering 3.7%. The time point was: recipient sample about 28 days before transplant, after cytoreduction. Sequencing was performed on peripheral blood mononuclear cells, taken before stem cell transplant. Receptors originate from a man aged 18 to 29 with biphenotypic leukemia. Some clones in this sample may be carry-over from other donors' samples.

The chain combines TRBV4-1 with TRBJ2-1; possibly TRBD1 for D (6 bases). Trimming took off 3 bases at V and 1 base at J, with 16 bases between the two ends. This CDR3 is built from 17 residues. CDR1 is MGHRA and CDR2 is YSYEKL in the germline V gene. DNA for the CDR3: TGCGCCAGCAGCCAGGCTACAGGGACGTGGTCCTACAATGAGCAGTTCTTC. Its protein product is CASSQATGTWSYNEQFF.

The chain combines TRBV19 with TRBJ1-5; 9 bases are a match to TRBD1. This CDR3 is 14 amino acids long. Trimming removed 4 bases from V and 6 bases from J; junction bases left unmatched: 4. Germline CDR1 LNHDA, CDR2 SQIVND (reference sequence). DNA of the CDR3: TGTGCCAGTAGTAGCACAGGGGGCATTCAGCCCCAGCATTTT. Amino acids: CASSSTGGIQPQHF.

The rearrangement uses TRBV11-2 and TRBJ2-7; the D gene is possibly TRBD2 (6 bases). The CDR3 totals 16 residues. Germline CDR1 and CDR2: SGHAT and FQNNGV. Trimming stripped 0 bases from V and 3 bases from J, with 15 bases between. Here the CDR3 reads CASSLDQAGPFYEQYF. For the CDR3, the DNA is TGTGCCAGCAGCTTAGATCAAGCGGGTCCATTCTACGAGCAGTACTTC.

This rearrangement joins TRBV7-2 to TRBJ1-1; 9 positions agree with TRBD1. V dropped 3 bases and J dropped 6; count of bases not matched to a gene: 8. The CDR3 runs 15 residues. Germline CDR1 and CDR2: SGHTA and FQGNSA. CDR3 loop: CASSFWTGAGAEAFF. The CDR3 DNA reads TGTGCCAGCAGCTTTTGGACAGGGGCGGGGGCTGAAGCTTTCTTT.

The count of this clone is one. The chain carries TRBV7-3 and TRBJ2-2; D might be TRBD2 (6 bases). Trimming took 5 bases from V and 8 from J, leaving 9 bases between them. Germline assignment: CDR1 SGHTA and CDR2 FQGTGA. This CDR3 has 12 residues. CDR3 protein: CASSVTRGELFF. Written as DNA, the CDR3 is TGTGCCAGCAGCGTGACTAGAGGGGAGCTGTTTTTT.

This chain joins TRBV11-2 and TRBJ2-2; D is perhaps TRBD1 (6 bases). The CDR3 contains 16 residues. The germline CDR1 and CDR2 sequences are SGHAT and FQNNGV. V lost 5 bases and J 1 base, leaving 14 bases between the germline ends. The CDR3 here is CASSAPGTLNTGELFF. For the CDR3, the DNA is TGTGCCAGCAGCGCCCCCGGGACATTGAACACCGGGGAGCTGTTTTTT.

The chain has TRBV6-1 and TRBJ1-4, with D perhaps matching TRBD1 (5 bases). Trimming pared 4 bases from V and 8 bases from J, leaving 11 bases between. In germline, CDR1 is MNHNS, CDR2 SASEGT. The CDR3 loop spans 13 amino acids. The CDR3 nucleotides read TGTGCCAGCAGTGGGGGGGGAAACGAAAAACTGTTTTTT. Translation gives CASSGGGNEKLFF.

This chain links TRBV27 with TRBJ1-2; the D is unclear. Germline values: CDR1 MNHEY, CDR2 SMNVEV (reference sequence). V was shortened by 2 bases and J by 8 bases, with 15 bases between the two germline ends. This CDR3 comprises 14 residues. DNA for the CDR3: TGTGCCAGCAGTTTAGACCGCGCCGCGGGGGGCTACACCTTC. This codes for CASSLDRAAGGYTF.

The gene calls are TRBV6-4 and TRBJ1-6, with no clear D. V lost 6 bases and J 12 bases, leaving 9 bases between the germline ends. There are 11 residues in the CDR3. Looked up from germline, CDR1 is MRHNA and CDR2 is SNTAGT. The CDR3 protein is CASRKPKPLHF. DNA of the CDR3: TGTGCCAGCAGGAAGCCAAAACCCCTCCACTTT.

The CDR3 bases are TGCGCCAGCAGCTTGCAGCGGAACACTGAAGCTTTCTTT. Amino acid sequence: CASSLQRNTEAFF. The chain employs TRBV5-1 and TRBJ1-1; D gene ambiguous. Germline loops: CDR1 SGHRS, CDR2 YFSETQ. This CDR3 is built from 13 residues. V lost 1 base and J 1 base, leaving 5 bases between the germline ends.

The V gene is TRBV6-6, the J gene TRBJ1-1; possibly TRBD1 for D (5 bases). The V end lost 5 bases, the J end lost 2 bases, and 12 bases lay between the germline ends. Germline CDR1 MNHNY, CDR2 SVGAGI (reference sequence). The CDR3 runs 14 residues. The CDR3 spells CASSAPGSNTEAFF. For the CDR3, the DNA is TGTGCCAGCAGTGCCCCAGGGAGTAACACTGAAGCTTTCTTT.

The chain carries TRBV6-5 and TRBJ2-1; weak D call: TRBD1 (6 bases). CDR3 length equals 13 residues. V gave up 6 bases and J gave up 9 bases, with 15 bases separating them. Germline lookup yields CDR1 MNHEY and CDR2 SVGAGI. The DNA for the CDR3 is TGTGCCAGCAGCTCAGGGGTAGAAGGTGAGCAGTTCTTC. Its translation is CASSSGVEGEQFF.

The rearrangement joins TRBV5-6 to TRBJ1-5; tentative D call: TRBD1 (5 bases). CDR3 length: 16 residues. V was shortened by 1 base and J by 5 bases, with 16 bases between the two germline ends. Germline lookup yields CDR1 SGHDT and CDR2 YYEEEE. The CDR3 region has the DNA TGTGCCAGCAGCTTGAGGGTTGGATGGGGGGATCAGCCCCAGCATTTT. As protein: CASSLRVGWGDQPQHF.

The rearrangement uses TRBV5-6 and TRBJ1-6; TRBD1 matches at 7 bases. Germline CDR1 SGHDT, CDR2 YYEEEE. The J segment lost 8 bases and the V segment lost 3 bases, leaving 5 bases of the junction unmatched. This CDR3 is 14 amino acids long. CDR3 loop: CASSSGGQYSPLHF. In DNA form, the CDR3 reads TGTGCCAGCAGCTCGGGGGGACAGTATTCACCCCTCCACTTT.

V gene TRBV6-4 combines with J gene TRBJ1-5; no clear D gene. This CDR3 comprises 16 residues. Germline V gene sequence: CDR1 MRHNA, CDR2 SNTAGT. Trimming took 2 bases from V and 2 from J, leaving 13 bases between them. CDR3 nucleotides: TGTGCCAGCAGTGACACTCCGGTGATCCGCAATCAGCCCCAGCATTTT. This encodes CASSDTPVIRNQPQHF.

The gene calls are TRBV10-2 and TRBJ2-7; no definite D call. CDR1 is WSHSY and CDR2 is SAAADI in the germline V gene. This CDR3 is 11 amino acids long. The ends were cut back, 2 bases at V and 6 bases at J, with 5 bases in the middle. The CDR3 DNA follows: TGCGCCAGCAGTGAGCCCTTCGAGCAGTACTTC. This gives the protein CASSEPFEQYF.

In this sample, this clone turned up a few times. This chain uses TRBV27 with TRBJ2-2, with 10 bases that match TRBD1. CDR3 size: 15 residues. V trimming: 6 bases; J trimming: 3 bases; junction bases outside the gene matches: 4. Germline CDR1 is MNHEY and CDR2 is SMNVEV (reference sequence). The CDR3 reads CASRWTGGDTGELFF. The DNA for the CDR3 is TGTGCCAGCAGGTGGACAGGGGGAGACACCGGGGAGCTGTTTTTT.